The rows below give T cell receptor beta chains drawn from one sample of a study of T cell repertoires in cytomegalovirus infection. One entry per CDR3 protein, called by TCRdb with MiXCR from the reads. The sample holds tens of thousands of distinct CDR3 sequences; roughly 34% are singletons and the top ten take 70%. These receptors' targets are unknown. Sequenced input: PBMCs, sequenced either directly or after in vitro stimulation (not recorded which). These receptor sequences come from a human donor in good health (CMV status not recorded). Some clones in this sample may be carry-over from other donors' samples. The conserved cysteine and the conserved F or W are not part of the CDR3 here. Each record gives: V gene, clone size, CDR3 protein. Where a row states a size, it is once, few, many or the class of an expanded clone; other rows omit it.

V: TRBV12-3/TRBV12-4; size: -; CDR3: ASSLPNYGYT
V: TRBV28; size: -; CDR3: ASSLWTAGNTIY
V: TRBV20-1; size: -; CDR3: SARGGGSFNEQF
V: TRBV6-1; size: few; CDR3: ASSELPSTDTQY
V: TRBV5-5; size: few; CDR3: ASSLYRTGAFLDTYNEQF
V: TRBV5-6; size: few; CDR3: ASVPKNNYGYT
V: TRBV20-1; size: -; CDR3: SGGFLPGDNEQF
V: TRBV20-1; size: few; CDR3: SGPLAGSTDTQY
V: TRBV7-8; size: many; CDR3: ASSLIRTASTDTQY
V: TRBV7-9; size: -; CDR3: ASSWIVAGTEAF
V: TRBV5-1; size: -; CDR3: ASSVATGNTDTQY
V: TRBV27; size: -; CDR3: ARAGNPAFDNEQF
V: TRBV20-1; size: -; CDR3: SASKGGSYNEQF
V: TRBV11-2; size: few; CDR3: ASLGLAGVRGYEQY
V: TRBV6-5; size: -; CDR3: ASSSGLGNEQY
V: TRBV7-2; size: -; CDR3: ASSLESLTEAF
V: TRBV5-1; size: many; CDR3: ASSLEGAASSYEQY
V: TRBV6-2/TRBV6-3; size: -; CDR3: ASSYSIGTNQPQH
V: TRBV11-2; size: -; CDR3: ASSPREGNEQY
V: TRBV20-1; size: -; CDR3: SVPTSGSKYEQY
V: TRBV2; size: -; CDR3: ASSGQGLTEQF
V: TRBV6-6; size: few; CDR3: ASSYPTPGPPY
V: TRBV6-1; size: few; CDR3: ASSPGGRAYKDTQY
V: TRBV7-2; size: -; CDR3: ASSPGPQQETQY
V: TRBV4-1; size: -; CDR3: ASSRDSDGYGYT
V: TRBV7-8; size: hyperexpanded; CDR3: ASSPDWVQETQY
V: TRBV4-1; size: -; CDR3: ASSQEALISNQPQH
V: TRBV15; size: few; CDR3: ATSRGGSYNEQF
V: TRBV19; size: -; CDR3: ASTTGGRTYNEQF
V: TRBV7-8; size: many; CDR3: ASSLALRSLT
V: TRBV5-6; size: -; CDR3: ASSSISEGPAYGYT
V: TRBV3-1; size: few; CDR3: ASSQEGAMAKNIQY
V: TRBV2; size: -; CDR3: ASRMDSSYNSPLH
V: TRBV4-1; size: few; CDR3: ASSQTGLGGYT
V: TRBV11-2; size: -; CDR3: ASSLPIRGASSYEQY